In its sample, the clone carrying this TCR beta chain was seen a few times. The data originate from a study of T cells after yellow fever vaccination. Trimming stripped 4 bases from V and 0 bases from J, with 12 bases between. The CDR3 runs to 15 residues. Germline CDR1 and CDR2: SGHTA and FQGNSA. TCRdb analysed the 5' RACE reads with MiXCR anew, one entry per CDR3 protein. Of 400,000 or so distinct CDR3 sequences listed, roughly 12% were seen once; the top ten hold roughly 18%. The source of this sequence is a man in his late teens or twenties who received the YFV17D yellow fever vaccine. The sample was PBMCs, taken on the day of the first yellow fever vaccination. The rearrangement uses TRBV7-2 and TRBJ1-2; D uncertain. In DNA form, the CDR3 reads TGTGCCAGCAGCTCTGGGTTGGGGACTAACTATGGCTACACCTTC. This codes for CASSSGLGTNYGYTF.